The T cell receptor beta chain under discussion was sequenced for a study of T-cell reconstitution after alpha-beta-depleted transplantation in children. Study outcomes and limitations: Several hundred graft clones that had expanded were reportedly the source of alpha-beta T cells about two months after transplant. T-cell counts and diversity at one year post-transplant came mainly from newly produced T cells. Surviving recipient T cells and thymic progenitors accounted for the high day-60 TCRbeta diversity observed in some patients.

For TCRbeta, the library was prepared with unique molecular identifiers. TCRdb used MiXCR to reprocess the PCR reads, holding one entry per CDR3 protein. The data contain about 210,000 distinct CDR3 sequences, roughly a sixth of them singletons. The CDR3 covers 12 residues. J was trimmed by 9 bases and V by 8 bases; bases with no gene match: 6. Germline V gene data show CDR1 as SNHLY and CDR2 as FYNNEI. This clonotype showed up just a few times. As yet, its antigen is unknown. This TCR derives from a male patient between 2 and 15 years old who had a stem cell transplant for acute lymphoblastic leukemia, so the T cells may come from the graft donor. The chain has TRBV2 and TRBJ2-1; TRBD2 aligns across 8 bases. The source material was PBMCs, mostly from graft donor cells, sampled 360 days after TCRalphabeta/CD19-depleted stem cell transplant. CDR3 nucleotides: TGTGCCAGCCCAAGTAGCGGGACTGAGCAGTTCTTC. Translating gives CASPSSGTEQFF.